The 23 T cell receptor beta chains below come from one sample, sequenced in a study of cytomegalovirus exposure and HLA in healthy donors. Primers included in the PCR were 60 Vbeta and 13 Jbeta primers. Here immunoSEQ multiplex PCR was the method, and the copy in TCRdb shows in-frame clones only, minus some. The data contain roughly 140,000 clones, 78% of them seen just once; the ten biggest clones take up about 2.9%. Material for sequencing was PBMCs. The receptor source for this set is a man between 40 and 49 years old in good health and CMV-seropositive.

This clone has only a few counts. The V call is TRBV4-1, the J call TRBJ2-7; 8 bases align to TRBD1. Germline V gene lookup returns CDR1 MGHRA and CDR2 YSYEKL. The V and J ends lost 3 bases and 5 bases, in that order; junction bases with no gene match: 9. The CDR3 covers 15 residues. CDR3 DNA sequence: TGCGCCAGCAGCCAGACAGACAGGGGTATGGACGAGCAGTACTTC. Translation gives CASSQTDRGMDEQYF.

As concerns this clone: One junction end disagrees with the germline gene, perhaps due to a read error. The J gene is TRBJ2-7, the V gene TRBV2; 11 positions match TRBD2. The germline V gene has CDR1 SNHLY and CDR2 FYNNEI. The CDR3 runs to 13 residues. CDR3 protein: CASSPRLAGSLVF. CDR3 coding DNA: TGTGCCAGCAGTCCCAGACTAGCGGGATCGTTAGTCTTC.

V and J are TRBV28 and TRBJ1-2, with 9 bases that match TRBD1. Germline trimming cut 11 bases from V and 4 bases from J; bases unmatched to any gene: 11. Germline CDR1 reads MDHEN; CDR2 reads SYDVKM. This CDR3 has 14 amino acids. The CDR3 loop is CAASPETGGYGYTF. The CDR3 nucleotides are TGTGCCGCATCCCCCGAGACAGGGGGCTATGGCTACACCTTC.

This clone was observed a few times. The V call is TRBV9, the J call TRBJ2-2; 10 bases are a match to TRBD1. The ends lost 3 bases at V and 3 bases at J; junction bases unmatched: 8. CDR3 size: 17 residues. Germline CDR1 SGDLS, CDR2 YYNGEE. For the CDR3, the DNA is TGTGCCAGCAGCGAAAGGGGACAGGGGTGGGACACCGGGGAGCTGTTTTTT. It specifies CASSERGQGWDTGELFF.

V gene TRBV25-1 combines with J gene TRBJ2-5, with TRBD2 matching 14 bases. The better agreement between TRBJ2-7 and the DNA end casts doubt on the J call. The CDR3 covers 17 residues. CDR1 is MGHDK, CDR2 SYGVNS, per germline. CDR3 protein: CASSEGLAGERSYEQYF. DNA for the CDR3: TGTGCCAGCAGCGAGGGACTAGCGGGAGAAAGGTCCTACGAGCAGTACTTC.

The table lists this clone with many counts. This sequence joins TRBV5-8 and TRBJ1-1; the match to TRBD1 covers 7 bases. The germline V gene has CDR1 SGHTS and CDR2 YDEGEE. J gave up 6 bases and V 0 bases, and 11 bases lay outside the gene matches. This CDR3 is 16 amino acids long. The chain's CDR3 is CASSLEGGRVGPEAFF. The CDR3, as DNA: TGTGCCAGCAGCTTGGAAGGGGGCAGGGTAGGTCCTGAAGCTTTCTTT. The variable domain in full, with the rest retrieved from reference TRBV5-8 and TRBJ1-1, is EAGVTQSPTHLIKTRGQQATLRCSPISGHTSVYWYQQALGLGLQFLLWYDEGEERNRGNFPPRFSGRQFPNYSSELNVNALELEDSALYLCASSLEGGRVGPEAFFGQGTRLTVV.

The CDR3 region has the DNA TGTGCCAGCAACCCGACGGACAGCCCTCAACTTAAGTATGGCTACACCTTC. Translated: CASNPTDSPQLKYGYTF. The gene calls are TRBV28 and TRBJ1-2, with D tentatively TRBD1 (6 bases). The V and J ends lost 7 bases and 5 bases respectively, with 26 bases between them. Germline assignment: CDR1 MDHEN and CDR2 SYDVKM. The CDR3 loop spans 17 amino acids.

The chain combines TRBV5-1 with TRBJ2-5; TRBD1 agrees at 8 bases. CDR3 size: 13 residues. Germline CDR1 reads SGHRS; CDR2 reads YFSETQ. The J segment lost 3 bases and the V segment lost 4 bases, leaving 2 bases of the junction unmatched. CDR3: CASSTQGEETQYF. The CDR3, as DNA: TGCGCCAGCAGCACACAGGGGGAAGAGACCCAGTACTTC.

V is TRBV28 and J is TRBJ2-5; D not resolved. CDR1 MDHEN and CDR2 SYDVKM come from the germline V gene. Deletions cut 6 bases from V and 5 bases from J, with 10 bases between. The CDR3 sequence is 12 residues long. The CDR3: CASRTLVETQYF. In DNA, the CDR3 is TGTGCCAGCAGGACCCTAGTGGAGACCCAGTACTTC. The full variable domain, in which reference TRBV28 and TRBJ2-5 provide the parts outside the CDR3, is DVKVTQSSRYLVKRTGEKVFLECVQDMDHENMFWYRQDPGLGLRLIYFSYDVKMKEKGDIPEGYSVSREKKERFSLILESASTNQTSMYLCASRTLVETQYFGPGTRLLVL.

The chain carries TRBV7-9 and TRBJ2-7; the D gene is possibly TRBD1 (5 bases). V lost 5 bases and J 0 bases, leaving 20 bases between the germline ends. Germline CDR1 reads SEHNR; CDR2 reads FQNEAQ (reference sequence). There are 17 residues in the CDR3. The CDR3 DNA reads as TGTGCCAGCAGCCCGAGCTCTTTTGACAGCTACTCCTACGAGCAGTACTTC. This gives the protein CASSPSSFDSYSYEQYF. Using reference TRBV7-9 and TRBJ2-7 for the parts outside the CDR3, the full variable domain is DTGVSQNPRHKITKRGQNVTFRCDPISEHNRLYWYRQTLGQGPEFLTYFQNEAQLEKSRLLSDRFSAERPKGSFSTLEIQRTEQGDSAMYLCASSPSSFDSYSYEQYFGPGTRLTVT.

The chain recombines TRBV6-1 with TRBJ1-2; 7 bases match TRBD1. Germline CDR1 reads MNHNS; CDR2 reads SASEGT. CDR3 length equals 15 residues. Germline trimming cut 4 bases from V and 7 bases from J; bases unmatched to any gene: 12. The CDR3 is CASSVPNRGGSGYTF. CDR3 nucleotides: TGTGCCAGCAGTGTCCCGAACAGGGGAGGCTCTGGCTACACCTTC.

This CDR3 reads CASRVAGGPIDEQFF. CDR3 in DNA: TGTGCCAGCAGGGTAGCGGGAGGGCCGATTGATGAGCAGTTCTTC. This chain uses TRBV28 with TRBJ2-1; 11 nucleotides agree with TRBD2. This CDR3 is built from 15 residues. Germline V lookup: CDR1 MDHEN, CDR2 SYDVKM. V lost 6 bases and J lost 8; bases outside the gene matches: 9.

With respect to this clone: This sample also contains other DNA sequences that code for the same CDR3. The V call is TRBV18, the J call TRBJ2-1; TRBD2 matches at 16 bases. Germline-derived CDR1 and CDR2 are KGHSH and LQKENI. Trimming removed 3 bases from V and 5 bases from J; junction bases left unmatched: 4. This CDR3 region has 17 residues. Here the CDR3 reads CASSPGLAGGSHNEQFF. Here the CDR3 DNA reads TGTGCCAGCTCACCGGGACTAGCGGGAGGGAGCCACAATGAGCAGTTCTTC.

V usage is TRBV19 and J usage is TRBJ2-3, with TRBD2 matching over 10 bases. This CDR3 region has 18 residues. Germline CDR1 is LNHDA and CDR2 is SQIVND (reference sequence). Trimming removed 6 bases from V and 3 bases from J; junction bases left unmatched: 15. CDR3 sequence (DNA): TGTGCCAGTAGAGAACTAGCGGGGCCCAATTCTAGGACAGATACGCAGTATTTT. This encodes CASRELAGPNSRTDTQYF.

The genes are TRBV9 and TRBJ1-2; D uncertain. The CDR3 is 15 amino acids. The germline V and J ends were trimmed by 4 bases and 1 base, with 14 bases remaining between them. Germline V CDR1 and CDR2: SGDLS, YYNGEE. This chain's CDR3 is CASSPIPVFNYGYTF. The DNA for the CDR3 is TGTGCCAGCAGCCCTATCCCCGTGTTTAACTATGGCTACACCTTC.

This clone has only one observation. A read error may account for a junction end that differs from germline. The J gene is TRBJ2-4, the V gene TRBV28, with D maybe TRBD2 (6 bases). The V gene's germline CDR1 is MDHEN and CDR2 SYDVKM. The CDR3 consists of 14 residues. The CDR3 spells CASTELAEINVQYF. The CDR3, as DNA: TGTGCCAGCACTGAATTAGCGGAAATAAACGTTCAGTACTTC. Using reference TRBV28 and TRBJ2-4 for the parts outside the CDR3, the full variable domain is DVKVTQSSRYLVKRTGEKVFLECVQDMDHENMFWYRQDPGLGLRLIYFSYDVKMKEKGDIPEGYSVSREKKERFSLILESASTNQTSMYLCASTELAEINVQYFGAGTRLSVL.

The chain employs TRBV6-5 and TRBJ1-2, with unresolved D. Trimming removed 6 bases from V and 7 bases from J, with 15 bases in between. Germline CDR1 and CDR2: MNHEY and SVGAGI. The CDR3 is made up of 13 amino acids. Here the CDR3 reads CASSPGRVGGYTF. The CDR3 DNA sequence: TGTGCCAGCAGCCCCGGGAGGGTCGGTGGCTACACCTTC.

The chain employs TRBV6-5 and TRBJ1-2; D is perhaps TRBD1 (5 bases). Germline values: CDR1 MNHEY, CDR2 SVGAGI. This CDR3 contains 13 residues. Trimming left V 5 bases short and J 1 base short, with 8 bases between. Written as DNA, the CDR3 is TGTGCCAGCAGTCAGGGCAGTAACTATGGCTACACCTTC. This codes for CASSQGSNYGYTF.

V gene TRBV6-6 combines with J gene TRBJ2-1, with 10 bases fitting TRBD2. This CDR3 has 16 amino acids. The V segment lost 6 bases and the J segment 1 base; nucleotides outside the gene matches: 6. CDR1 and CDR2 from the germline V gene are MNHNY and SVGAGI (reference sequence). CDR3 protein: CASRLGLAVSYNEQFF. The CDR3 nucleotides read TGTGCCAGCAGACTAGGACTAGCGGTATCCTACAATGAGCAGTTCTTC.

The V call is TRBV9, the J call TRBJ2-1; 12 bases fit TRBD2. The ends lost 4 bases at V and 6 bases at J; junction bases unmatched: 8. Germline loops: CDR1 SGDLS, CDR2 YYNGEE. The CDR3 covers 16 residues. The CDR3 nucleotides are TGTGCCAGCAGCCTTCCGGCTAGCGGGAGGGCCAATGAGCAGTTCTTC. Protein product: CASSLPASGRANEQFF.

This clone was seen a few times. At one boundary the junction diverges from the germline segment, which might be a read error. V and J are TRBV7-9 and TRBJ1-5, with 8 bases fitting TRBD1. This CDR3 has 14 amino acids. The germline V gene has CDR1 SEHNR and CDR2 FQNEAQ (reference sequence). The CDR3 reads CSSSHDRGHQPQHF. DNA of the CDR3: TGTTCCAGCAGCCACGACAGGGGTCACCAGCCCCAGCATTTT.

The chain is built from TRBV28 and TRBJ1-4; 9 nucleotides match TRBD1. V lost 10 bases, J lost 5 bases, and 5 bases stayed unmatched. The CDR3 has 13 residues. The germline gives CDR1 MDHEN, CDR2 SYDVKM. The CDR3 spells CAIPGQGNEKLFF. The CDR3 DNA reads TGTGCCATCCCGGGACAGGGCAATGAAAAACTGTTTTTT.

This chain links TRBV6-4 with TRBJ2-3; the match to TRBD2 covers 9 bases. The CDR3 runs to 16 residues. After removal of 3 bases from V and 0 bases from J, the junction contained 4 bases not matched to a gene. CDR1 and CDR2 from the germline V gene are MRHNA and SNTAGT. The CDR3 bases are TGTGCCAGCAGTGATATAGCGGGAGCTAGCACAGATACGCAGTATTTT. It codes for CASSDIAGASTDTQYF.